Given below is one T cell receptor (beta chain) in context. Its matching antigen is unknown. This CDR3 has 13 residues. Trimming shortened V by 4 bases and J by 1 base, and 8 bases separated the two germline ends. Germline loops: CDR1 SGHRS, CDR2 YFSETQ. TCRdb ran MiXCR on the 5' RACE reads and lists one entry per CDR3 protein. The data contain 390,000 or so distinct CDR3 sequences, 15% to 20% of them singletons. This sample is part of a study of T-cell memory formation after mild COVID-19. Study-level points and caveats: Contracting clones from day 15 to 85 had balanced CD4/CD8; later expanders favoured CD4+.

The TCR was taken from a young man who had mild COVID-19 (a few samples of this study predate the infection). Cell type and time point are not known. Sequenced: PBMCs or a T cell subset sorted from them (not recorded which). This chain uses TRBV5-1 with TRBJ1-1; D gene ambiguous. As DNA, the CDR3 is TGCGCCAGCAGCGTCATACCGAACACTGAAGCTTTCTTT. Translating it yields CASSVIPNTEAFF.